This entry is about one T cell receptor (beta chain). Its target is unknown. This entry comes from a study of cytomegalovirus exposure and HLA in healthy donors. Study outcomes and limitations: TCR beta chain V- and J-gene trimming was linked, in a later analysis, to a missense variant in DCLRE1C.

With 4 bases clipped from V and 2 bases from J, the junction kept 7 bases outside the gene matches. CDR1 is SGHRS, CDR2 YFSETQ, per germline. The CDR3 runs to 18 residues. The PCR used 60 Vbeta and 13 Jbeta primers. Libraries were prepared by immunoSEQ multiplex PCR; TCRdb keeps only in-frame clonotypes and omits some of them. The repertoire holds under 110,000 clones, with roughly 76% as singletons. The TCR comes from a woman between 45 and 60 years old in good health and CMV-seropositive. The chain uses TRBV5-1 and TRBJ2-2; TRBD2 matches 14 bases. The specimen was PBMCs. The CDR3 is CASSGGLAGGINTGELFF. In nucleotides, the CDR3 is TGCGCCAGCAGCGGTGGACTAGCGGGGGGCATAAACACCGGGGAGCTGTTTTTT.